What follows are 26 T cell receptor beta chains derived from one specimen sequenced in a study of CD8 T cells in ankylosing spondylitis. TCRdb passed the 5' RACE reads through MiXCR, listing each CDR3 protein once. The table has around 250,000 distinct CDR3 sequences, roughly a tenth seen once; the top ten hold around 6.5%. The specimen was blood, either unsorted or a sorted T cell fraction (not recorded which). The receptors were sampled from a male donor with ankylosing spondylitis or in good health (not recorded which).

There are many counts of this clonotype. The rearrangement joins TRBV11-1 to TRBJ2-7; weak D call: TRBD2 (5 bases). From germline, CDR1 is SGHAT and CDR2 FQDESV (reference sequence). V dropped 1 base and J dropped 5 bases, with 15 bases sitting between them. The CDR3 is made up of 15 amino acids. CDR3 sequence reads: CASSLDPTRSDEQYF. The CDR3, as DNA: TGTGCCAGCAGCTTAGACCCTACTAGGTCCGACGAGCAGTACTTC.

The chain uses TRBV12-3 or TRBV12-4 and TRBJ2-7; 10 nucleotides match TRBD1. Germline trimming cut 3 bases from V and 4 bases from J; bases unmatched to any gene: 6. There are 15 residues in the CDR3. In DNA form, the CDR3 reads TGTGCCAGCAGTTTGGGGGACAGGGGTTGGTACGAGCAGTACTTC. Protein product: CASSLGDRGWYEQYF.

V gene TRBV3-1 combines with J gene TRBJ1-3; no clear D. The CDR3 spans 14 residues. Germline CDR1 and CDR2: LGHDT and YNNKEL (reference sequence). Trimming cost V 0 bases and J 2 bases, with 5 bases left between them. The CDR3 spells CASSQDPTGNTIYF. CDR3 DNA sequence: TGTGCCAGCAGCCAAGACCCTACTGGAAACACCATATATTTT.

This clonotype was recorded many times. The chain carries TRBV5-1 and TRBJ2-2; D remains unclear. The germline V gene encodes CDR1 SGHRS and CDR2 YFSETQ. Trimming stripped 0 bases from V and 4 bases from J, with 10 bases between. The CDR3 has 15 residues. CDR3 loop: CASSLEGPTTGELFF. CDR3 DNA sequence: TGCGCCAGCAGCTTGGAAGGCCCAACCACCGGGGAGCTGTTTTTT. Full variable domain (rest looked up from reference TRBV5-1 and TRBJ2-2): KAGVTQTPRYLIKTRGQQVTLSCSPISGHRSVSWYQQTPGQGLQFLFEYFSETQRNKGNFPGRFSGRQFSNSRSEMNVSTLELGDSALYLCASSLEGPTTGELFFGEGSRLTVL.

Ten or more counts support this clonotype. The genes are TRBV5-4 and TRBJ2-3; TRBD2 matches at 11 bases. Looked up from germline, CDR1 is SGHNT and CDR2 is YYREEE (reference sequence). The CDR3 spans 17 residues. Trimming at V came to 0 bases and at J to 1 base, leaving 4 bases not matched to a gene. CDR3 nucleotide sequence: TGTGCCAGCAGCTTGGGGCTAGCGGGGGGTCGCACAGATACGCAGTATTTT. This sequence encodes CASSLGLAGGRTDTQYF.

The genes are TRBV7-9 and TRBJ2-7, with D tentatively TRBD1 (5 bases). Germline V gives CDR1 SEHNR, CDR2 FQNEAQ (reference sequence). V shed 5 bases and J shed 3 bases, with 8 bases lying between them. CDR3 length equals 12 residues. DNA for the CDR3: TGTGCCAGCAGCGTCGACAGCTACGAGCAGTACTTC. Its translation is CASSVDSYEQYF.

This clonotype showed up many times. The chain is built from TRBV28 and TRBJ1-4; tentative D call: TRBD1 (6 bases). V was cut by 2 bases and J by 5 bases, with 15 bases left in between. Germline CDR1 MDHEN, CDR2 SYDVKM. CDR3 length: 16 residues. CDR3 coding DNA: TGTGCCAGCAGTTTACGACAGGAGGAAGGGAATGAAAAACTGTTTTTT. Protein sequence: CASSLRQEEGNEKLFF.

On this clonotype itself: A much larger clone is a single base away; this may be a read error. A read error is likely, as this CDR3 ends without the conserved phenylalanine or tryptophan. The chain employs TRBV5-1 and TRBJ1-3; D remains ambiguous. This CDR3 is built from 15 residues. The ends were cut back, 4 bases at V and 0 bases at J, with 11 bases in the middle. CDR1 is SGHRS, CDR2 YFSETQ, per germline. DNA of the CDR3: TGCGCCAGCAGCATAGCCGGGAACTCTGGAAACACCATATATTCT. It translates to CASSIAGNSGNTIYS.

The chain combines TRBV5-4 with TRBJ2-2; 11 bases line up with TRBD2. Germline V gene data show CDR1 as SGHNT and CDR2 as YYREEE (reference sequence). V lost 5 bases and J lost 7; bases outside the gene matches: 7. CDR3 size: 15 residues. CDR3 region: CASRSTSGSHGELFF. In nucleotides, the CDR3 is TGTGCCAGCAGAAGCACTAGCGGGAGCCACGGGGAGCTGTTTTTT.

The chain has TRBV14 and TRBJ1-2; D unclear. Germline V lookup: CDR1 SGHDN, CDR2 FVKESK. Deletions cut 3 bases from V and 4 bases from J, with 9 bases between. The CDR3 is 13 residues long. The CDR3 here is CASSHPGIYGYTF. CDR3 in DNA: TGTGCCAGCAGCCACCCGGGAATCTATGGCTACACCTTC. The variable domain in full, with the rest retrieved from reference TRBV14 and TRBJ1-2, is EAGVTQFPSHSVIEKGQTVTLRCDPISGHDNLYWYRRVMGKEIKFLLHFVKESKQDESGMPNNRFLAERTGGTYSTLKVQPAELEDSGVYFCASSHPGIYGYTFGSGTRLTVV.

This clonotype was found many times. In DNA form, the CDR3 reads TGTGCCAGCAAAACGACAGATTACAATCAGCCCCAGCATTTT. It translates to CASKTTDYNQPQHF. This chain links TRBV12-3 or TRBV12-4 with TRBJ1-5; the D gene is possibly TRBD1 (5 bases). V lost 7 bases to trimming and J lost 3 bases, with 13 bases between them. This CDR3 has 14 residues.

The CDR3 DNA sequence: TGCAGCGTACCTAGGACAGGGCACTCCTACGAGCAGTACTTC. It yields the protein CSVPRTGHSYEQYF. The chain joins TRBV29-1 to TRBJ2-7, with 8 nucleotides matching TRBD1. The CDR3 totals 14 residues. Trimming removed 6 bases from V and 0 bases from J; junction bases left unmatched: 7. The germline gives CDR1 SQVTM, CDR2 ANQGSEA.

In its sample, this clonotype was seen many times. J is TRBJ2-7 and V is TRBV5-1; D not certain. The CDR3 is made up of 14 amino acids. Germline CDR1 SGHRS, CDR2 YFSETQ. With 0 bases removed from V and 4 bases from J, the gap between germline ends came to 11 bases. CDR3 loop: CASSLEPGWYEQYF. CDR3 nucleotide sequence: TGCGCCAGCAGCTTGGAGCCAGGTTGGTACGAGCAGTACTTC.

This clonotype was detected ten times or more. This chain connects TRBV12-3 or TRBV12-4 to TRBJ1-3; 7 bases are shared with TRBD1. V was clipped by 4 bases and J by 4 bases; unmatched bases: 10. The CDR3 runs 16 residues. CDR3 in DNA: TGTGCCAGCAGTTACACAGGGGCTTCAGGAGGAAACACCATATATTTT. This translates into CASSYTGASGGNTIYF.

The J gene is TRBJ2-2, the V gene TRBV2, with D maybe TRBD2 (5 bases). The CDR3 is 14 amino acids. V gave up 8 bases and J gave up 0 bases, with 10 bases separating them. Germline CDR1 is SNHLY and CDR2 is FYNNEI. This chain's CDR3 is CASWRLPNTGELFF. CDR3 sequence (DNA): TGTGCCAGCTGGAGGTTACCGAACACCGGGGAGCTGTTTTTT.

This clonotype was recorded many times. The chain is built from TRBV10-3 and TRBJ1-1; D is unclear. Per the germline V gene, CDR1 is ENHRY and CDR2 is SYGVKD. This CDR3 is built from 13 residues. V was cut by 3 bases and J by 1 base, with 6 bases left in between. The CDR3 sequence is CAISEFWNTEAFF. In DNA, the CDR3 is TGTGCCATCAGTGAATTTTGGAACACTGAAGCTTTCTTT.

The chain has TRBV29-1 and TRBJ2-6; D not resolved. V lost 5 bases, J lost 0 bases, and 5 bases lay in between. CDR3 length: 13 amino acids. Germline V gene sequence: CDR1 SQVTM, CDR2 ANQGSEA. DNA of the CDR3: TGCAGCGTTAGTGTCTCTGGGGCCAACGTCCTGACTTTC. Its translation is CSVSVSGANVLTF.

This clonotype has a handful of counts. This rearrangement joins TRBV9 to TRBJ2-3; D might be TRBD2 (6 bases). The V end was cut by 2 bases, the J end by 6 bases, with 19 bases between. Per germline, CDR1 SGDLS and CDR2 YYNGEE. CDR3 size: 16 residues. The CDR3 DNA reads as TGTGCCAGCAGCGTCAACCCCCGCCTACTAGCTGATACGCAGTATTTT. This translates into CASSVNPRLLADTQYF.

As for this clonotype: Just one base apart from a much larger clone, this may be a read error. The chain uses TRBV27 and TRBJ2-7, with TRBD2 identical over 14 bases. From germline, CDR1 is MNHEY and CDR2 SMNVEV (reference sequence). The CDR3 extends over 15 amino acids. CDR3 bases: TGTGCCAGCGCCGGGACTAGCGGGAGAATATACGGGCAGTACTTC. This encodes CASAGTSGRIYGQYF.

This clonotype occurred a few times. The V gene is TRBV7-9, the J gene TRBJ2-7; tentatively, D is TRBD1 (7 bases). The CDR3 is 15 residues long. Trimming pared 0 bases from V and 2 bases from J, leaving 11 bases between. The germline gives CDR1 SEHNR, CDR2 FQNEAQ (reference sequence). In nucleotides, the CDR3 is TGTGCCAGCAGCTTAGCGGAGGGGGCCCCCTACGAGCAGTACTTC. This gives the protein CASSLAEGAPYEQYF.

The chain carries TRBV5-1 and TRBJ1-5, with D perhaps TRBD1 (5 bases). This CDR3 spans 15 amino acids. Germline V gives CDR1 SGHRS, CDR2 YFSETQ. Trimming left V 4 bases short and J 5 bases short, with 16 bases between. The CDR3 DNA follows: TGCGCCAGCAGCGTCCTCCCAGGGATCGATCAGCCCCAGCATTTT. It codes for CASSVLPGIDQPQHF.

This clonotype has ten or more counts. The chain couples TRBV7-3 to TRBJ2-3; D perhaps matches TRBD1 (7 bases). The CDR3 loop spans 13 amino acids. V was clipped by 6 bases and J by 9 bases, with 16 bases between them. CDR1 is SGHTA, CDR2 FQGTGA, per germline. CDR3 amino acids: CASRDSGGPTQYF. CDR3 DNA: TGTGCCAGCAGAGACTCAGGGGGGCCAACGCAGTATTTT.

At least ten counts were recorded for this clonotype. This chain links TRBV2 with TRBJ2-4; D unclear. Germline V gives CDR1 SNHLY, CDR2 FYNNEI. This CDR3 contains 14 residues. Trimming pared 7 bases from V and 0 bases from J, leaving 10 bases between. Here the CDR3 DNA reads TGTGCCAGCACGGTGATGCTAGCCAAAAACATTCAGTACTTC. Encoded protein: CASTVMLAKNIQYF.

The table lists this clonotype with a few counts. The chain employs TRBV4-1 and TRBJ1-2; D may be TRBD1 (5 bases). Germline V gives CDR1 MGHRA, CDR2 YSYEKL. Trimming removed 4 bases from V and 2 bases from J, with 11 bases in between. The CDR3 totals 14 residues. CDR3 in amino acids: CASSPTGENYGYTF. CDR3 DNA: TGCGCCAGCAGCCCGACGGGGGAAAACTATGGCTACACCTTC.

The table lists this clonotype with many counts. This chain links TRBV20-1 with TRBJ2-3, with TRBD2 as a possible D gene (5 bases). With 0 bases removed from V and 0 bases from J, the gap between germline ends came to 10 bases. Per the germline V gene, CDR1 is DFQATT and CDR2 is SNEGSKA (reference sequence). The CDR3 totals 15 residues. CDR3 in DNA: TGCAGTGCTAGAGAGCCGTGGACTAGCACAGATACGCAGTATTTT. Amino acids: CSAREPWTSTDTQYF.

This clonotype was observed at least ten times. The chain carries TRBV29-1 and TRBJ2-1; TRBD1 agrees at 8 bases. The CDR3 is 16 amino acids. Germline V gene sequence: CDR1 SQVTM, CDR2 ANQGSEA. The V segment lost 0 bases and the J segment 6 bases; nucleotides outside the gene matches: 10. The CDR3 sequence: CSVEDLVGQGFNEQFF. The CDR3 bases are TGCAGCGTTGAAGATCTTGTAGGACAGGGCTTCAATGAGCAGTTCTTC.